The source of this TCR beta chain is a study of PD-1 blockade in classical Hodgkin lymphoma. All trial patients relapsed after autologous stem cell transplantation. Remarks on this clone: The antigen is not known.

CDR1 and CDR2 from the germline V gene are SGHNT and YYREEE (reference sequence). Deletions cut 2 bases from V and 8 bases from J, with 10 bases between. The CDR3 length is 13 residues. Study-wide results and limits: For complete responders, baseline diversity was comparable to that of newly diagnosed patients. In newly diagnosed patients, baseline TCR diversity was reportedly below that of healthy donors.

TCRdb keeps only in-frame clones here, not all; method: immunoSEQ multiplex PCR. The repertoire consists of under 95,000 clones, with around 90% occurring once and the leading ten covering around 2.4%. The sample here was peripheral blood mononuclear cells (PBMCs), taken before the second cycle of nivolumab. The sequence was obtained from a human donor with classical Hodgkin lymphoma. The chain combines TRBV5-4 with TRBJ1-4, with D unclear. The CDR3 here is CASSFWGYEKLFF. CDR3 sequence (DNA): TGTGCCAGCAGCTTTTGGGGATACGAAAAACTGTTTTTT.